The 18 T cell receptor beta chains in this list originate from one sample, sequenced in a study of blood T cells in healthy people across ages. Using a J-beta primer mix together with a sample-barcoded 5' primer, a second PCR was run for about 6 to 11 cycles. TCRdb passed the 5' RACE reads through MiXCR, listing each CDR3 protein once. The sample includes about 930,000 distinct CDR3 sequences, just under 30% of them seen just once. The same data also contributed to another study, on T cells of mothers and their children.

Sequencing used blood. The receptors here all came from a woman aged 40 to 50 in good health.

This clonotype was recorded at least ten times. The chain links TRBV9 to TRBJ2-1, with 7 bases matching TRBD1. Germline V gene sequence: CDR1 SGDLS, CDR2 YYNGEE. CDR3 length: 14 amino acids. The V gene end was trimmed by 4 bases and the J gene end by 7 bases; junction bases not matched to a gene: 8. The CDR3 sequence: CASSRPGGWNEQFF. DNA for the CDR3: TGTGCCAGCAGCAGACCAGGGGGATGGAATGAGCAGTTCTTC.

The chain joins TRBV28 to TRBJ1-2; no reliable D call. V was pared by 5 bases and J by 4 bases, with 14 bases between. The CDR3 has 14 residues. Germline lookup yields CDR1 MDHEN and CDR2 SYDVKM. The CDR3 here is CASSQTLSSYGYTF. The CDR3 nucleotides are TGTGCCAGCAGTCAGACCCTGAGCAGCTATGGCTACACCTTC.

In nucleotides, the CDR3 is TGTGCCAGCAGTTTCAGCGGGGGGGGCGCAGATACGCAGTATTTT. Translation: CASSFSGGGADTQYF. The V and J genes are TRBV12-3 or TRBV12-4 and TRBJ2-3; the match to TRBD2 covers 10 bases. The trim removed 3 bases at V and 4 bases at J, leaving 4 bases unmatched. The CDR3 covers 15 residues.

The chain has TRBV6-1 and TRBJ2-7; D perhaps matches TRBD1 (5 bases). Looked up from germline, CDR1 is MNHNS and CDR2 is SASEGT. The CDR3 consists of 17 residues. V was shortened by 1 base and J by 2 bases, with 18 bases between the two germline ends. The DNA for the CDR3 is TGTGCCAGCAGTGAAGTGATGCAGGGAATCCCGACCTACGAGCAGTACTTC. Protein product: CASSEVMQGIPTYEQYF.

This sequence joins TRBV14 and TRBJ2-1; perhaps TRBD2 as D (6 bases). This CDR3 spans 14 amino acids. The V end was cut by 1 base, the J end by 7 bases, with 11 bases between. The germline V gene encodes CDR1 SGHDN and CDR2 FVKESK. The CDR3 DNA follows: TGTGCCAGCAGCCAAGCCAGGAGGGTAAATGAGCAGTTCTTC. It translates to CASSQARRVNEQFF.

This clonotype was observed many times. The chain is built from TRBV6-6 and TRBJ2-5; 7 bases are shared with TRBD2. This CDR3 has 16 residues. Germline loops: CDR1 MNHNY, CDR2 SVGAGI (reference sequence). V lost 2 bases and J lost 1; bases outside the gene matches: 7. CDR3 DNA sequence: TGTGCCAGCAGTTACAGAGCGGGGAGACGCCAAGAGACCCAGTACTTC. Amino acids: CASSYRAGRRQETQYF.

Only a few counts were recorded for this clonotype. The chain couples TRBV2 to TRBJ1-2; the D gene is possibly TRBD1 (6 bases). The germline gives CDR1 SNHLY, CDR2 FYNNEI. The CDR3 has 13 residues. V dropped 6 bases and J dropped 4 bases, with 12 bases sitting between them. DNA of the CDR3: TGTGCCAGCAGGGACAGCCTCCCCTATGGCTACACCTTC. As protein: CASRDSLPYGYTF. The whole variable domain, remainder taken from reference TRBV2 and TRBJ1-2, is EPEVTQTPSHQVTQMGQEVILRCVPISNHLYFYWYRQILGQKVEFLVSFYNNEISEKSEIFDDQFSVERPDGSNFTLKIRSTKLEDSAMYFCASRDSLPYGYTFGSGTRLTVV.

The CDR3 DNA sequence: TGTGCCAGCAAGACAGGGGTGACTTCCTACGAGCAGTACTTC. Protein sequence: CASKTGVTSYEQYF. The chain is built from TRBV28 and TRBJ2-7; 8 positions match TRBD1. CDR3 length: 14 amino acids. The V segment lost 7 bases and the J segment 1 base; nucleotides outside the gene matches: 6. Per the germline V gene, CDR1 is MDHEN and CDR2 is SYDVKM.

V gene TRBV12-3 or TRBV12-4 combines with J gene TRBJ2-6, with D possibly being TRBD1 or TRBD2 (6 bases each). The V end was cut by 6 bases, the J end by 0 bases, with 15 bases between. This CDR3 has 17 amino acids. This CDR3 is CASRGGQVGSGANVLTF. CDR3 coding DNA: TGTGCCAGCAGAGGGGGGCAGGTTGGCTCTGGGGCCAACGTCCTGACTTTC.

This clonotype was detected a few times. V and J are TRBV28 and TRBJ1-1, with D possibly TRBD1 on 6 matching bases. The germline gives CDR1 MDHEN, CDR2 SYDVKM. The CDR3 covers 15 residues. Trimming shortened V by 11 bases and J by 2 bases, and 21 bases separated the two germline ends. CDR3 residues: CAYRTRGRGNTEAFF. In DNA form, the CDR3 reads TGTGCCTACCGAACCCGGGGCAGGGGAAACACTGAAGCTTTCTTT.

Note on this clonotype: The junction and the germline gene differ at one end; a read error may be behind it. This sequence joins TRBV6-6 and TRBJ2-7; the D call may be TRBD1 or TRBD2 (6 bases each). CDR3 length: 12 residues. The V gene's germline CDR1 is MNHNY and CDR2 SVGAGI (reference sequence). CDR3 bases: TGTACCAGTGGGGGGCAGCCGTACGGGCAGTACTTC. It codes for CTSGGQPYGQYF.

The chain employs TRBV7-8 and TRBJ1-1; D perhaps matches TRBD1 (5 bases). The ends were cut back, 5 bases at V and 3 bases at J, with 19 bases in the middle. The germline CDR1 and CDR2 sequences are SGHVS and FQNEAQ. The CDR3 has 16 residues. The CDR3 protein is CASSNRDPSLYTEAFF. CDR3 bases: TGTGCCAGCAGCAACCGGGACCCGTCACTCTACACTGAAGCTTTCTTT.

CDR3: CSANPGTDTQYF. The CDR3 DNA reads as TGCAGTGCTAACCCTGGCACAGATACGCAGTATTTT. This chain uses TRBV20-1 with TRBJ2-3; D is ambiguous. V was shortened by 4 bases and J by 1 base, with 6 bases between the two germline ends. In germline, CDR1 is DFQATT, CDR2 SNEGSKA (reference sequence). The CDR3 has 12 amino acids.

The chain combines TRBV14 with TRBJ2-3; TRBD2 is a possible D gene (5 bases). The germline gives CDR1 SGHDN, CDR2 FVKESK. The CDR3 totals 16 residues. The V end was cut by 0 bases, the J end by 3 bases, with 13 bases between. CDR3 DNA: TGTGCCAGCAGCCAAGATAGAGGGTTTCCAACAGATACGCAGTATTTT. Its protein is CASSQDRGFPTDTQYF.

A note on this clonotype: A much larger clonotype is one base distant, so this may be a read error. J is TRBJ2-1 and V is TRBV5-1, with a possible D match to TRBD1 (6 bases). With the DNA end fitting TRBJ2-7 better, the J assignment may be wrong. CDR1 and CDR2 from the germline V gene are SGHRS and YFSETQ. The CDR3 sequence is 14 residues long. CDR3 loop: CASSPGQFQCEQYF. In DNA, the CDR3 is TGCGCCAGCAGCCCCGGACAGTTCCAATGCGAGCAGTACTTC.

This clonotype was found a few times. The rearrangement links TRBV20-1 to TRBJ1-4; D uncertain. The V and J ends lost 0 bases and 7 bases respectively, with 12 bases between them. The CDR3 extends over 14 amino acids. Germline V CDR1 and CDR2: DFQATT, SNEGSKA (reference sequence). The CDR3 spells CSARDRIGREKLFF. CDR3 DNA: TGCAGTGCTAGAGACAGAATAGGACGTGAAAAACTGTTTTTT.

The sample holds many counts of this clonotype. The genes are TRBV6-6 and TRBJ2-7; TRBD1 is a possible D gene (5 bases). V shed 5 bases and J shed 7 bases, with 24 bases lying between them. The germline V gene has CDR1 MNHNY and CDR2 SVGAGI (reference sequence). There are 16 residues in the CDR3. The CDR3 DNA reads TGTGCCAGCAGTATAATTACAGGCGCGAGACTGAGGGAGCAGTACTTC. Encoded protein: CASSIITGARLREQYF.

The chain has TRBV10-3 and TRBJ2-3; D is possibly TRBD2 (5 bases). The CDR3 consists of 13 residues. Germline V CDR1 and CDR2: ENHRY, SYGVKD. Trimming pared 7 bases from V and 5 bases from J, leaving 13 bases between. In nucleotides, the CDR3 is TGTGCCATCAAGGAGGTAGCTGGAGATACGCAGTATTTT. Its translation is CAIKEVAGDTQYF.